This T cell receptor beta chain was profiled in a study of metastatic and nonmetastatic thyroid tumors. TCRdb re-analyzed the PCR reads through MiXCR. This sample carries some 31,000 clones, approximately 15% of them seen once, and the ten largest clones take about 7.3%. Trimming at V came to 5 bases and at J to 5 bases, leaving 15 bases not matched to a gene. The V gene's germline CDR1 is DFQATT and CDR2 SNEGSKA (reference sequence). The CDR3 runs 15 residues. Thyroid surgery was performed in patients who had received no treatment beforehand. This clone has ten or more counts. This could be a read error, since a much larger clone is one nucleotide away. The conserved closing phenylalanine or tryptophan is absent in this CDR3, likely reflecting a read error.

The rearrangement uses TRBV20-1 and TRBJ2-7; 7 nucleotides line up with TRBD2. The TCR comes from a female donor with papillary thyroid cancer or a benign thyroid nodule (not recorded which). Some clones in this sample may be carry-over from other donors' samples. What was sequenced was blood. CDR3 DNA sequence: TGCAGTGCTTGGACTAGAAGTCCACTCGGCGACGAGCAGTACCTC. Translated: CSAWTRSPLGDEQYL.